The 23 T cell receptor beta chains presented below share a single source sample, sequenced in a study of lymphopenia after photon versus proton radiotherapy. TCRdb keeps only in-frame clones here, not all; method: immunoSEQ multiplex PCR. This table holds 14,000 or so clones, about 79% found once. The sample was peripheral blood, taken from a patient treated with photon-based radiotherapy. The receptors were sampled from a man aged 45-65 years with gastric cancer.

The V and J genes are TRBV19 and TRBJ1-4, with D perhaps TRBD1 (6 bases). V gave up 5 bases and J gave up 8 bases, with 18 bases separating them. The CDR3 runs to 15 residues. The germline V gene has CDR1 LNHDA and CDR2 SQIVND (reference sequence). CDR3 in amino acids: CASSATGSGVEKLFF. The CDR3 DNA reads as TGTGCCAGTAGTGCAACAGGGTCGGGTGTGGAAAAACTGTTTTTT.

V and J are TRBV18 and TRBJ1-2, with a tentative D call TRBD1 (5 bases). Germline lookup yields CDR1 KGHSH and CDR2 LQKENI. V dropped 4 bases and J dropped 4 bases, with 13 bases sitting between them. The CDR3 runs 14 residues. The CDR3 DNA reads as TGTGCCAGCTCACTCGGGACGGCGTTCTATGGCTACACCTTC. Its translation is CASSLGTAFYGYTF.

The V call is TRBV27, the J call TRBJ2-5, with a weak D call TRBD2 (6 bases). CDR1 MNHEY and CDR2 SMNVEV come from the germline V gene (reference sequence). The CDR3 has 13 residues. V lost 2 bases and J lost 5, with 9 bases in between. The CDR3: CASSLGRGETQYF. The CDR3 nucleotides read TGTGCCAGCAGTTTAGGGCGGGGTGAGACCCAGTACTTC.

This chain uses TRBV16 with TRBJ1-4; D remains ambiguous. The V and J ends lost 0 bases and 14 bases respectively, with 19 bases between them. Germline V gene sequence: CDR1 KGHSY, CDR2 FQNENV. This CDR3 region has 15 residues. The CDR3 is CASSQSYQLRSWLFF. The CDR3 DNA is TGTGCCAGCAGCCAATCGTACCAGCTACGTTCGTGGCTGTTTTTT.

This chain links TRBV21-1 with TRBJ2-7; the table's D call of TRBD1 was not tested on the DNA. TRBV21-1 is a known pseudogene. The CDR3 is 14 residues long. The CDR3 loop reads CASSKDTSSYEQYF. In DNA form, the CDR3 reads TGTGCCAGCAGCAAGGACACCAGCTCCTACGAGCAGTACTTC.

The V call is TRBV18, the J call TRBJ2-4; D is unresolved. Trimming took 3 bases from V and 2 from J, leaving 17 bases between them. The CDR3 length is 17 residues. CDR1 is KGHSH and CDR2 is LQKENI in the germline V gene. The chain's CDR3 is CASSPVGKGFTKNIQYF. CDR3 sequence (DNA): TGTGCCAGCTCACCCGTGGGGAAAGGGTTTACCAAAAACATTCAGTACTTC.

The genes are TRBV5-6 and TRBJ1-6, with D possibly matching TRBD1 (5 bases). Germline CDR1 and CDR2: SGHDT and YYEEEE. The CDR3 is made up of 13 amino acids. Between the trimmed V and J ends, which lost 7 bases and 6 bases, there was a span of 11 bases. The CDR3 region is CASHPGGNSPLHF. CDR3 in DNA: TGTGCCAGCCACCCGGGGGGTAATTCACCCCTCCACTTT.

This clone was observed a handful of times. CDR3 sequence (DNA): TGTGCCACCAGCAGAGATGCCTCCTACGAGCAGTACTTC. Translating it yields CATSRDASYEQYF. J is TRBJ2-7 and V is TRBV15, with D uncertain. Germline V CDR1 and CDR2: LNHNV, YYDKDF (reference sequence). The CDR3 runs to 13 residues. V shed 0 bases and J shed 0 bases, with 3 bases lying between them.

This sequence joins TRBV5-1 and TRBJ2-5; 7 nucleotides align to TRBD2. The CDR3 runs 15 residues. The germline V gene has CDR1 SGHRS and CDR2 YFSETQ. The J segment lost 2 bases and the V segment lost 2 bases, leaving 6 bases of the junction unmatched. The CDR3 DNA sequence: TGCGCCAGCAGCTTCCAGGTGGGGGGGCAAGAGACCCAGTACTTC. Translating it yields CASSFQVGGQETQYF.

This sequence joins TRBV5-1 and TRBJ2-7, with D possibly being TRBD1 or TRBD2 (5 bases each). The CDR3 loop spans 14 amino acids. Germline CDR1 is SGHRS and CDR2 is YFSETQ. V was shortened by 0 bases and J by 4 bases, with 11 bases between the two germline ends. CDR3 DNA: TGCGCCAGCAGCTTGGGGGACGGCTCTTACGAGCAGTACGTC. As protein: CASSLGDGSYEQYV.

This clone has just one count. The J gene is TRBJ1-6, the V gene TRBV5-6; 7 positions agree with TRBD1. After removal of 3 bases from V and 3 bases from J, the junction contained 3 bases not matched to a gene. The CDR3 spans 15 residues. Germline V CDR1 and CDR2: SGHDT, YYEEEE. CDR3 bases: TGTGCCAGCAGCTCCGGGACAGACTATAATTCACCCCTCCACTTT. This gives the protein CASSSGTDYNSPLHF.

About this clone itself: Other DNA variants within this sample encode the same CDR3. The chain couples TRBV13 to TRBJ2-7, with D possibly called TRBD1 or TRBD2 (5 bases each). Germline loops: CDR1 PRHDT, CDR2 FYEKMQ (reference sequence). The length of the CDR3 is 13 residues. V dropped 1 base and J dropped 7 bases, with 11 bases sitting between them. The CDR3 loop reads CASSLAGSYEQYF. As DNA, the CDR3 is TGTGCCAGCAGCTTAGCAGGGAGCTATGAGCAGTACTTC.

The rearrangement links TRBV5-1 to TRBJ2-5, with D hard to call. Trimming removed 0 bases from V and 2 bases from J, with 8 bases in between. The CDR3 has 14 amino acids. CDR1 and CDR2 (germline): SGHRS, YFSETQ. This CDR3 reads CASSLGSAQETQYF. The CDR3 coding sequence is TGCGCCAGCAGCTTGGGGTCAGCGCAAGAGACCCAGTACTTC.

The chain has TRBV9 and TRBJ1-2; D remains ambiguous. Germline CDR1 reads SGDLS; CDR2 reads YYNGEE. The V and J ends lost 3 bases and 4 bases respectively, with 13 bases between them. The CDR3 extends over 14 amino acids. The CDR3 is CASSDAHSLYGYTF. Written as DNA, the CDR3 is TGTGCCAGCAGCGACGCGCATTCGCTCTATGGCTACACCTTC.

V is TRBV5-1 and J is TRBJ2-2, with D hard to call. The CDR3 is 13 residues long. Germline V gene data show CDR1 as SGHRS and CDR2 as YFSETQ. Trimming pared 4 bases from V and 4 bases from J, leaving 8 bases between. In DNA, the CDR3 is TGCGCCAGCAGCCAAGCCCTCACCGGGGAGCTGTTTTTT. Translating gives CASSQALTGELFF.

The chain is built from TRBV6-1 and TRBJ2-7; 9 positions agree with TRBD1. The CDR3 is 16 amino acids. In germline, CDR1 is MNHNS, CDR2 SASEGT. V lost 0 bases to trimming and J lost 3 bases; unmatched junction nucleotides: 6. The CDR3, as DNA: TGTGCCAGCAGTGAAGCTAGCTGGGACAGGGACTACGAGCAGTACGTC. Protein product: CASSEASWDRDYEQYV.

V and J are TRBV6-5 and TRBJ1-5; no reliable D call. Germline lookup yields CDR1 MNHEY and CDR2 SVGAGI. The CDR3 is made up of 15 amino acids. Between the trimmed V and J ends, which lost 4 bases and 4 bases, there was a span of 14 bases. The CDR3 is CASSSNRGGNQPQHF. DNA of the CDR3: TGTGCCAGCAGTTCCAATCGGGGAGGAAATCAGCCCCAGCATTTT.

J is TRBJ2-4 and V is TRBV11-3; TRBD1 agrees at 7 bases. This CDR3 has 16 amino acids. V shed 5 bases, J shed 2 bases, and the junction held 9 bases outside the gene matches. Per germline, CDR1 SGHNT and CDR2 YENEEA. CDR3 nucleotides: TGTGCCAGCAGCCGAAGACAGGGTTTATCCAAAAACATTCAGTACTTC. Protein: CASSRRQGLSKNIQYF.

This clone was picked up a small number of times. The J gene is TRBJ2-5, the V gene TRBV2, with 8 positions matching TRBD1. Germline V gives CDR1 SNHLY, CDR2 FYNNEI. Unmatched junction bases numbered 8, after V lost 6 bases and J lost 5 bases. This CDR3 is built from 14 residues. The CDR3 DNA reads TGTGCCAGCAGGAACACAGGGGGTCGGGAGACCCAGTACTTC. It codes for CASRNTGGRETQYF.

The V gene is TRBV27, the J gene TRBJ2-1, with 8 bases fitting TRBD1. Germline values: CDR1 MNHEY, CDR2 SMNVEV (reference sequence). The CDR3 has 15 residues. Unmatched junction bases numbered 9, after V lost 4 bases and J lost 7 bases. CDR3 in amino acids: CASSYPGGSKNEQFF. The CDR3 region has the DNA TGTGCCAGCAGTTACCCAGGGGGCTCTAAAAATGAGCAGTTCTTC.

The rearrangement links TRBV9 to TRBJ2-7; 8 positions match TRBD2. Germline lookup yields CDR1 SGDLS and CDR2 YYNGEE. Unmatched junction bases numbered 5, after V lost 3 bases and J lost 0 bases. The CDR3 has 15 amino acids. CDR3 sequence (DNA): TGTGCCAGCAGCGCGGGGGGGACGAGCTCCTACGAGCAGTACGTC. The encoded protein is CASSAGGTSSYEQYV.

V usage is TRBV7-2 and J usage is TRBJ1-2, with D unclear. V gave up 2 bases and J gave up 5 bases, with 9 bases separating them. The CDR3 is 13 residues long. Germline CDR1 and CDR2: SGHTA and FQGNSA. The CDR3 nucleotides are TGTGCCAGCAGCTTAAACAAGATATATGGCTACACCTTC. This translates into CASSLNKIYGYTF. Together with reference TRBV7-2 and TRBJ1-2, the CDR3 gives the full variable domain: GAGVSQSPSNKVTEKGKDVELRCDPISGHTALYWYRQSLGQGLEFLIYFQGNSAPDKSGLPSDRFSAERTGGSVSTLTIQRTQQEDSAVYLCASSLNKIYGYTFGSGTRLTVV.

The rearrangement uses TRBV9 and TRBJ1-2; 7 positions agree with TRBD1. The V gene's germline CDR1 is SGDLS and CDR2 YYNGEE. Unmatched junction bases numbered 3, after V lost 4 bases and J lost 6 bases. The CDR3 length is 12 residues. The CDR3 nucleotides read TGTGCCAGCAGCTTAACAGGGGATGGCTACACCTTC. Protein: CASSLTGDGYTF.